The next 25 T cell receptor beta chains were all read from a single sample in a study of OX40 agonist ivuxolimab in advanced cancers. Some clones are missing from TCRdb's copy, which holds only in-frame ones; the method was immunoSEQ multiplex PCR. The sample consists of tens of thousands of clones, about 91% of them appearing once. The sequencing used CD4+ or CD8+ T cells sorted from blood, collected in a trial of the OX40 agonist ivuxolimab. The receptors here all came from an adult with an advanced solid tumor such as melanoma, head and neck, liver or kidney cancer.

The gene calls are TRBV15 and TRBJ2-1, with 9 bases matching TRBD2. The germline gives CDR1 LNHNV, CDR2 YYDKDF (reference sequence). V shed 8 bases and J 1 base; nucleotides not matched to a gene: 9. This CDR3 contains 16 residues. The CDR3 region is CATQGIAGASYNEQFF. The CDR3 nucleotides are TGTGCCACCCAGGGGATAGCGGGGGCATCCTACAATGAGCAGTTCTTC.

This clone showed up many times. The chain recombines TRBV10-3 with TRBJ1-5; TRBD1 might be the D (6 bases). The CDR3 length is 13 residues. V was cut by 6 bases and J by 4 bases, with 10 bases left in between. Germline assignment: CDR1 ENHRY and CDR2 SYGVKD. CDR3 amino acids: CAISRGGNQPQHF. The CDR3 nucleotides read TGTGCCATCAGCCGAGGGGGGAATCAGCCCCAGCATTTT.

The chain employs TRBV7-6 and TRBJ1-4; D gene uncertain. Germline-derived CDR1 and CDR2 are SGHVS and FNYEAQ. The CDR3 extends over 13 amino acids. The ends were cut back, 0 bases at V and 2 bases at J, with 1 base in the middle. Here the CDR3 reads CASSLATNEKLFF. The DNA of the CDR3 is TGTGCCAGCAGCTTAGCTACTAATGAAAAACTGTTTTTT. Full variable domain (remainder filled in from reference TRBV7-6 and TRBJ1-4): GAGVSQSPRYKVTKRGQDVALRCDPISGHVSLYWYRQALGQGPEFLTYFNYEAQQDKSGLPNDRFSAERPEGSISTLTIQRTEQRDSAMYRCASSLATNEKLFFGSGTQLSVL.

This chain uses TRBV19 with TRBJ2-7; D might be TRBD1 or TRBD2, each matching 5 bases. V was trimmed by 5 bases and J by 3 bases, leaving 11 bases between them. The CDR3 runs 13 residues. CDR1 is LNHDA and CDR2 is SQIVND in the germline V gene (reference sequence). CDR3 protein: CASSVRDGYEQYF. The CDR3 DNA sequence: TGTGCCAGTAGTGTCCGGGACGGCTACGAGCAGTACTTC.

The CDR3 spells CASSSNVDRANYGYTF. The CDR3 nucleotides read TGTGCCAGCAGCTCAAACGTGGACCGGGCTAACTATGGCTACACCTTC. The V gene is TRBV7-9, the J gene TRBJ1-2; D gene ambiguous. The CDR3 runs 16 residues. The V end lost 4 bases, the J end lost 0 bases, and 15 bases lay between the germline ends. Germline V gene sequence: CDR1 SEHNR, CDR2 FQNEAQ (reference sequence).

The rearrangement uses TRBV2 and TRBJ2-1; D may correspond to TRBD1 or TRBD2 (7 bases each). V was cut by 4 bases and J by 4 bases, with 17 bases left in between. The germline CDR1 and CDR2 sequences are SNHLY and FYNNEI. This CDR3 region has 16 residues. CDR3 DNA: TGTGCCAGCAGTGGAAAGCAGGGGGGGTTGTACAATGAGCAGTTCTTC. Its translation is CASSGKQGGLYNEQFF.

This chain joins TRBV29-1 and TRBJ2-1; 16 positions agree with TRBD2. Germline V gene sequence: CDR1 SQVTM, CDR2 ANQGSEA. The trim removed 1 base at V and 4 bases at J, leaving 19 bases unmatched. The CDR3 totals 22 residues. CDR3 loop: CSVEGPDLDSGTSGRGYNEQFF. The CDR3 coding sequence is TGCAGCGTTGAAGGTCCAGATTTGGACAGTGGGACTAGCGGGAGGGGTTACAATGAGCAGTTCTTC.

The rearrangement links TRBV19 to TRBJ2-7; D is unresolved. Trimming took 3 bases from V and 4 from J, leaving 13 bases between them. Germline V gene lookup returns CDR1 LNHDA and CDR2 SQIVND (reference sequence). The CDR3 length is 14 residues. The chain's CDR3 is CASSMRQIGYEQYF. In nucleotides, the CDR3 is TGTGCCAGTAGTATGAGGCAGATAGGGTACGAGCAGTACTTC.

This sequence joins TRBV13 and TRBJ2-7, with D maybe TRBD1 (5 bases). Germline V gives CDR1 PRHDT, CDR2 FYEKMQ (reference sequence). V was shortened by 8 bases and J by 1 base, with 12 bases between the two germline ends. The CDR3 is made up of 13 amino acids. The CDR3: CASRFAGSYEQYF. CDR3 nucleotide sequence: TGTGCCAGCCGATTCGCAGGGTCCTACGAGCAGTACTTC.

The chain employs TRBV6-6 and TRBJ1-1; unclear D gene. CDR3 size: 15 residues. V lost 2 bases to trimming and J lost 0 bases, with 10 bases between them. Germline V lookup: CDR1 MNHNY, CDR2 SVGAGI (reference sequence). In DNA, the CDR3 is TGTGCCAGCAGTTACCAAGGAGGGTTGAACACTGAAGCTTTCTTT. Translated: CASSYQGGLNTEAFF.

V is TRBV19 and J is TRBJ1-5; D not resolved. Trimming took off 5 bases at V and 1 base at J, with 12 bases between the two ends. The CDR3 is 15 residues long. CDR1 and CDR2 (germline): LNHDA, SQIVND (reference sequence). DNA for the CDR3: TGTGCCAGTAGTCCTAGACATCCAAGCAATCAGCCCCAGCATTTT. Amino acids: CASSPRHPSNQPQHF.

The chain is built from TRBV27 and TRBJ2-2; 7 nucleotides align to TRBD1. With 5 bases clipped from V and 6 bases from J, the junction kept 3 bases outside the gene matches. Germline assignment: CDR1 MNHEY and CDR2 SMNVEV (reference sequence). This CDR3 is 13 amino acids long. CDR3 in DNA: TGTGCCAGCAGTATTACAGGGGCCGGGGAGCTGTTTTTT. Its translation is CASSITGAGELFF.

This chain links TRBV5-6 with TRBJ2-2; D is undetermined. CDR1 SGHDT and CDR2 YYEEEE come from the germline V gene. This CDR3 contains 15 residues. V was cut by 4 bases and J by 2 bases, with 12 bases left in between. CDR3 sequence (DNA): TGTGCCAGCAGCATCGGGCAGGTTAACACCGGGGAGCTGTTTTTT. Translated: CASSIGQVNTGELFF.

This rearrangement joins TRBV4-3 to TRBJ2-7; 9 bases align to TRBD2. Germline CDR1 is LGHNA and CDR2 is YSLEER. The J segment lost 4 bases and the V segment lost 1 base, leaving 5 bases of the junction unmatched. This CDR3 contains 15 residues. CDR3 protein: CASSQVAGGRYEQYF. CDR3 DNA sequence: TGCGCCAGCAGCCAAGTTGCGGGAGGGCGATACGAGCAGTACTTC.

In nucleotides, the CDR3 is TGCGCCAGCAGCCAAGAGGGGCTTTCGCCCTACGAGCAGTACTTC. Protein product: CASSQEGLSPYEQYF. The chain couples TRBV4-1 to TRBJ2-7, with TRBD1 as a possible D gene (5 bases). The germline V and J ends were trimmed by 0 bases and 2 bases, with 11 bases remaining between them. The CDR3 consists of 15 residues. CDR1 MGHRA and CDR2 YSYEKL come from the germline V gene.

V is TRBV10-3 and J is TRBJ2-7, with D perhaps TRBD2 (6 bases). The V end was cut by 8 bases, the J end by 1 base, with 12 bases between. Germline V lookup: CDR1 ENHRY, CDR2 SYGVKD. There are 13 residues in the CDR3. CDR3 nucleotide sequence: TGTGCCATCTCATGGGACTCTTCCTACGAGCAGTACTTC. Translation gives CAISWDSSYEQYF.

The V gene is TRBV7-6, the J gene TRBJ2-3; D unclear. The CDR3 has 15 residues. Looked up from germline, CDR1 is SGHVS and CDR2 is FNYEAQ. The V end lost 1 base, the J end lost 6 bases, and 14 bases lay between the germline ends. The CDR3 DNA sequence: TGTGCCAGCAGCTTAGAGGCAACTACTTCTGATACGCAGTATTTT. It encodes CASSLEATTSDTQYF.

The chain uses TRBV5-6 and TRBJ2-2, with 11 positions matching TRBD1. With V trimmed by 2 bases and J by 7 bases, 7 bases remained unmatched. CDR1 is SGHDT and CDR2 is YYEEEE in the germline V gene. This CDR3 has 16 amino acids. The CDR3 DNA sequence: TGTGCCAGCAGCTTAGGGACAGGGGGAATATTCGGGGAGCTGTTTTTT. It is translated as CASSLGTGGIFGELFF.

V gene TRBV10-3 combines with J gene TRBJ2-2, with TRBD1 matching over 9 bases. The junction had 5 bases not matched to a gene; V was cut back by 6 bases and J by 0 bases. CDR1 is ENHRY, CDR2 SYGVKD, per germline. The CDR3 totals 16 residues. The CDR3 region has the DNA TGTGCCATCAGCCTTCGACAGGGGGCGAACACCGGGGAGCTGTTTTTT. This translates into CAISLRQGANTGELFF.

The CDR3 sequence: CASSLVGYNEQFF. CDR3 sequence (DNA): TGTGCCAGCAGCTTGGTGGGCTACAATGAGCAGTTCTTC. V usage is TRBV7-9 and J usage is TRBJ2-1; D is undetermined. Trimming took 3 bases from V and 3 from J, leaving 6 bases between them. CDR1 and CDR2 (germline): SEHNR, FQNEAQ (reference sequence). The CDR3 totals 13 residues.

The V and J genes are TRBV10-3 and TRBJ2-7; D possibly uses TRBD1 or TRBD2 (5 bases each). The CDR3 runs to 12 residues. Per the germline V gene, CDR1 is ENHRY and CDR2 is SYGVKD. V was clipped by 2 bases and J by 6 bases, with 8 bases between them. CDR3 coding DNA: TGTGCCATCAGTGAGGAGGGGTCCGAGCAGTACTTC. Its protein is CAISEEGSEQYF.

This chain links TRBV19 with TRBJ2-7; TRBD2 matches 8 bases. CDR1 is LNHDA, CDR2 SQIVND, per germline (reference sequence). This CDR3 is built from 15 residues. Germline trimming cut 1 base from V and 2 bases from J; bases unmatched to any gene: 4. The CDR3 protein is CASSIVGLGTYEQYF. The CDR3 region has the DNA TGTGCCAGTAGTATAGTGGGACTAGGAACCTACGAGCAGTACTTC. Full variable domain (rest looked up from reference TRBV19 and TRBJ2-7): DGGITQSPKYLFRKEGQNVTLSCEQNLNHDAMYWYRQDPGQGLRLIYYSQIVNDFQKGDIAEGYSVSREKKESFPLTVTSAQKNPTAFYLCASSIVGLGTYEQYFGPGTRLTVT.

The chain has TRBV7-9 and TRBJ2-5; 9 positions agree with TRBD1. The CDR3 totals 13 residues. V was clipped by 8 bases and J by 5 bases; unmatched bases: 6. Germline lookup yields CDR1 SEHNR and CDR2 FQNEAQ (reference sequence). DNA of the CDR3: TGTGCCAGCGGTTTACAGGGGGCCGAGACCCAGTACTTC. It translates to CASGLQGAETQYF.

The chain links TRBV9 to TRBJ2-3, with no clear D. The CDR3 has 13 residues. The V end was cut by 6 bases, the J end by 0 bases, with 8 bases between. Germline V CDR1 and CDR2: SGDLS, YYNGEE. CDR3 loop: CASTPTSTDTQYF. CDR3 DNA sequence: TGTGCCAGCACCCCGACTAGCACAGATACGCAGTATTTT. Based on the CDR3 plus reference TRBV9 and TRBJ2-3, the full variable domain is DSGVTQTPKHLITATGQRVTLRCSPRSGDLSVYWYQQSLDQGLQFLIQYYNGEERAKGNILERFSAQQFPDLHSELNLSSLELGDSALYFCASTPTSTDTQYFGPGTRLTVL.

The chain uses TRBV27 and TRBJ2-2, with D hard to call. The CDR3 length is 15 residues. The ends were cut back, 4 bases at V and 0 bases at J, with 9 bases in the middle. Germline V gene lookup returns CDR1 MNHEY and CDR2 SMNVEV (reference sequence). This CDR3 reads CASSWTAPNTGELFF. In DNA form, the CDR3 reads TGTGCCAGCAGTTGGACGGCCCCGAACACCGGGGAGCTGTTTTTT.